This is a list of T cell receptor beta chains from one sample in a study of resident and recirculating memory T cells in vitiligo. Sequenced by immunoSEQ multiplex PCR; TCRdb stores in-frame clones only, minus some. The table includes 70,000 to 85,000 clones, 80% to 95% detected once. Sequenced: blood. These receptors originate from a male donor with vitiligo. The CDR3 runs from the conserved cysteine through the conserved F or W. Fields, in order: CDR3 length, J gene, clone size, V gene, D gene, CDR3 protein, CDR3 DNA. A D gene is named only where the DNA matches it firmly. Expanded clones are given a class, and other clones once, few, many or no size at all.

cdr3_length: 15
j_call: TRBJ2-1
clone_size: .
v_call: TRBV5-1
d_call: TRBD1
cdr3_aa: CASSRDRGKANEQFF
cdr3_nt: TGCGCCAGCAGCCGGGACAGGGGAAAGGCCAATGAGCAGTTCTTC

cdr3_length: 14
j_call: TRBJ1-1
clone_size: .
v_call: TRBV7-9
d_call: .
cdr3_aa: CASSLMEETTEAFF
cdr3_nt: TGTGCCAGCAGCTTAATGGAGGAGACCACTGAAGCTTTCTTT

cdr3_length: 15
j_call: TRBJ2-7
clone_size: .
v_call: TRBV11-2
d_call: TRBD2
cdr3_aa: CASSLRTSGGYEQYF
cdr3_nt: TGTGCCAGCAGCCTCCGGACTAGCGGGGGTTACGAGCAGTACTTC

cdr3_length: 15
j_call: TRBJ1-2
clone_size: .
v_call: TRBV6-5
d_call: .
cdr3_aa: CASRDPDSPRYGYTF
cdr3_nt: TGTGCCAGCAGAGACCCGGACAGTCCACGATATGGCTACACCTTC

cdr3_length: 16
j_call: TRBJ2-5
clone_size: .
v_call: TRBV11-2
d_call: .
cdr3_aa: CASSLAGRGGPETQYF
cdr3_nt: TGTGCCAGCAGCTTAGCTGGCAGAGGGGGTCCAGAGACCCAGTACTTC

cdr3_length: 15
j_call: TRBJ2-7
clone_size: .
v_call: TRBV11-2
d_call: .
cdr3_aa: CASSLEVFSVYEQYF
cdr3_nt: TGTGCCAGCAGCTTAGAGGTCTTCAGCGTCTACGAGCAGTACTTC

cdr3_length: 15
j_call: TRBJ1-1
clone_size: .
v_call: TRBV9
d_call: TRBD1
cdr3_aa: CASSVEGQVNTEAFF
cdr3_nt: TGTGCCAGCAGCGTAGAAGGACAGGTAAACACTGAAGCTTTCTTT

cdr3_length: 15
j_call: TRBJ1-1
clone_size: .
v_call: TRBV5-5
d_call: .
cdr3_aa: CASSLGAGKYTEAFF
cdr3_nt: TGTGCCAGCAGCTTGGGAGCAGGGAAGTACACTGAAGCTTTCTTT

cdr3_length: 12
j_call: TRBJ2-7
clone_size: .
v_call: TRBV5-4
d_call: .
cdr3_aa: CASSLNQYEQYF
cdr3_nt: TGTGCCAGCAGCTTGAACCAGTACGAGCAGTACTTC

cdr3_length: 15
j_call: TRBJ2-1
clone_size: .
v_call: TRBV6-1
d_call: TRBD1
cdr3_aa: CASSEGRDRYNEQFF
cdr3_nt: TGTGCCAGCAGTGAAGGTCGGGACAGATACAATGAGCAGTTCTTC

cdr3_length: 18
j_call: TRBJ2-3
clone_size: .
v_call: TRBV5-6
d_call: TRBD2
cdr3_aa: CASSSRVGTSGRTDTQYF
cdr3_nt: TGTGCCAGCAGCTCGAGGGTCGGGACTAGCGGACGCACAGATACGCAGTATTTT

cdr3_length: 15
j_call: TRBJ2-2
clone_size: .
v_call: TRBV4-2
d_call: .
cdr3_aa: CASGSWTSFAGELFF
cdr3_nt: TGTGCCAGCGGTTCCTGGACTTCTTTTGCCGGGGAGCTGTTTTTT

cdr3_length: 20
j_call: TRBJ2-2
clone_size: .
v_call: TRBV30
d_call: TRBD1
cdr3_aa: CAWNYHRLGQEARNTGELFF
cdr3_nt: TGTGCCTGGAACTATCACAGGCTGGGACAGGAAGCCCGGAACACCGGGGAGCTGTTTTTT

cdr3_length: 12
j_call: TRBJ1-5
clone_size: .
v_call: TRBV21-1
d_call: .
cdr3_aa: CASTSGDQPQHF
cdr3_nt: TGTGCCAGCACGTCAGGGGATCAGCCCCAGCATTTT

cdr3_length: 15
j_call: TRBJ1-6
clone_size: .
v_call: TRBV5-1
d_call: TRBD1
cdr3_aa: CASSLGTGISSPLHF
cdr3_nt: TGCGCCAGCAGCCTCGGGACAGGAATTAGTTCACCCCTCCACTTT

cdr3_length: 14
j_call: TRBJ2-2
clone_size: .
v_call: TRBV5-1
d_call: .
cdr3_aa: CASRGQGNTGELFF
cdr3_nt: TGCGCCAGCAGAGGTCAGGGGAACACCGGGGAGCTGTTTTTT

cdr3_length: 15
j_call: TRBJ1-3
clone_size: .
v_call: TRBV6-5
d_call: .
cdr3_aa: CASSYSSRSGNTIYF
cdr3_nt: TGTGCCAGCAGTTACTCTTCCCGCTCTGGAAACACCATATATTTT

cdr3_length: 13
j_call: TRBJ1-2
clone_size: once
v_call: TRBV30
d_call: .
cdr3_aa: CAWRPGDNYGYTF
cdr3_nt: TGTGCCTGGAGGCCGGGAGATAACTATGGCTACACCTTC

cdr3_length: 12
j_call: TRBJ1-2
clone_size: .
v_call: TRBV2
d_call: .
cdr3_aa: CASSTYSYGYTF
cdr3_nt: TGTGCCAGCAGCACATACAGCTATGGCTACACCTTC

cdr3_length: 12
j_call: TRBJ2-1
clone_size: .
v_call: TRBV28
d_call: .
cdr3_aa: CASSSVGSEQFF
cdr3_nt: TGTGCCAGCAGTTCGGTGGGGAGCGAGCAGTTCTTC

cdr3_length: 14
j_call: TRBJ2-1
clone_size: .
v_call: TRBV4-3
d_call: .
cdr3_aa: CASSQVNRFNEQFF
cdr3_nt: TGCGCCAGCAGCCAAGTTAACAGATTCAATGAGCAGTTCTTC

cdr3_length: 13
j_call: TRBJ1-1
clone_size: .
v_call: TRBV7-7
d_call: .
cdr3_aa: CASSLVEAGEAFF
cdr3_nt: TGTGCCAGCAGCTTAGTGGAGGCTGGGGAAGCTTTCTTT

cdr3_length: 14
j_call: TRBJ2-7
clone_size: .
v_call: TRBV10-3
d_call: TRBD2
cdr3_aa: CAISGTSGAYEQYF
cdr3_nt: TGTGCCATCAGTGGAACGAGCGGGGCCTACGAGCAGTACTTC

cdr3_length: 17
j_call: TRBJ1-6
clone_size: .
v_call: TRBV19
d_call: .
cdr3_aa: CASSMEIQGPGRSPLHF
cdr3_nt: TGTGCCAGTAGTATGGAAATACAGGGACCTGGACGCTCACCCCTCCACTTT

cdr3_length: 16
j_call: TRBJ1-6
clone_size: .
v_call: TRBV21-1
d_call: .
cdr3_aa: CASSSWAGQINSPLHF
cdr3_nt: TGTGCCAGCAGCAGCTGGGCGGGACAGATTAATTCACCCCTCCACTTT

cdr3_length: 14
j_call: TRBJ1-5
clone_size: once
v_call: TRBV7-2
d_call: .
cdr3_aa: CASSPNPGGQPQHF
cdr3_nt: TGTGCCAGCAGCCCAAACCCGGGTGGTCAGCCCCAGCATTTT

cdr3_length: 19
j_call: TRBJ1-3
clone_size: .
v_call: TRBV7-8
d_call: TRBD1
cdr3_aa: CASSPPSAGTGRSRNTIYF
cdr3_nt: TGTGCCAGCAGCCCACCCTCCGCCGGGACAGGGAGAAGTAGGAACACCATATATTTT

cdr3_length: 14
j_call: TRBJ1-5
clone_size: few
v_call: TRBV7-9
d_call: TRBD1
cdr3_aa: CASSWGQPGMPQHF
cdr3_nt: TGTGCCAGCAGCTGGGGACAGCCTGGGATGCCCCAGCATTTT

cdr3_length: 16
j_call: TRBJ1-2
clone_size: .
v_call: TRBV11-2
d_call: TRBD1
cdr3_aa: CASSLLTGAVGYGYTF
cdr3_nt: TGTGCCAGCAGCTTACTCACAGGGGCGGTAGGCTATGGCTACACCTTC

cdr3_length: 15
j_call: TRBJ2-7
clone_size: .
v_call: TRBV27
d_call: TRBD1
cdr3_aa: CASSSRQGGSYEQYF
cdr3_nt: TGTGCCAGCAGTTCGAGACAGGGGGGCTCCTACGAGCAGTACTTC

cdr3_length: 15
j_call: TRBJ1-2
clone_size: .
v_call: TRBV4-3
d_call: TRBD1
cdr3_aa: CASSQTGGAGYGYTF
cdr3_nt: TGCGCCAGCAGCCAAACAGGGGGCGCCGGCTATGGCTACACCTTC